The 32 T cell receptor beta chains below come from one sample, sequenced in a study of blood T cells in healthy people across ages. A second PCR, run for about 7 to 11 cycles, used a sample-barcoded 5' primer plus a J-beta primer mix. MiXCR, run by TCRdb on the 5' RACE reads, gives a single entry per CDR3 protein. The sample consists of 1,500,000 or so distinct CDR3 sequences, 35% to 45% of them appearing once. The source material was blood. The receptors were gathered from a young woman in good health.

The J gene is TRBJ2-7, the V gene TRBV12-3 or TRBV12-4; D gene uncertain. This CDR3 region has 15 residues. Trimming removed 8 bases from V and 0 bases from J, with 17 bases in between. CDR3 DNA: TGTGCCAGCGCACCCAAACTCCGTAACTCCTACGAGCAGTACTTC. Encoded protein: CASAPKLRNSYEQYF.

This chain links TRBV27 with TRBJ1-2, with D maybe TRBD1 (5 bases). The CDR3 has 17 residues. The germline V gene encodes CDR1 MNHEY and CDR2 SMNVEV (reference sequence). Deletions cut 7 bases from V and 2 bases from J, with 23 bases between. The CDR3 protein is CASTLSYQGLPNYGYTF. In nucleotides, the CDR3 is TGTGCCAGCACCCTATCCTACCAGGGACTCCCCAACTATGGCTACACCTTC.

CDR3 amino acids: CATSRDIPGELFF. DNA of the CDR3: TGTGCCACCAGCAGAGATATTCCCGGGGAGCTGTTTTTT. The rearrangement uses TRBV15 and TRBJ2-2; D is unclear. This CDR3 comprises 13 residues. With 0 bases removed from V and 6 bases from J, the gap between germline ends came to 5 bases. Germline values: CDR1 LNHNV, CDR2 YYDKDF (reference sequence).

The gene calls are TRBV20-1 and TRBJ2-1; 9 nucleotides match TRBD2. Germline trimming cut 1 base from V and 2 bases from J; bases unmatched to any gene: 9. The CDR3 runs to 17 residues. Germline V gives CDR1 DFQATT, CDR2 SNEGSKA (reference sequence). CDR3 loop: CSARGMTSGGTYNEQFF. The CDR3 DNA reads TGCAGTGCTAGAGGCATGACTAGCGGAGGTACCTACAATGAGCAGTTCTTC.

This clonotype appeared a few times. The chain couples TRBV14 to TRBJ2-7; a weak D match, TRBD1 (5 bases). CDR1 is SGHDN and CDR2 is FVKESK in the germline V gene. Trimming stripped 1 base from V and 1 base from J, with 17 bases between. The CDR3 is made up of 17 amino acids. The CDR3 sequence: CASSQGGLSDGSYEQYF. In DNA form, the CDR3 reads TGTGCCAGCAGCCAAGGGGGCCTGTCCGATGGTTCCTACGAGCAGTACTTC.

This rearrangement joins TRBV15 to TRBJ2-1; 7 positions agree with TRBD1. Germline V gives CDR1 LNHNV, CDR2 YYDKDF (reference sequence). The CDR3 is 16 residues long. The V gene end was trimmed by 4 bases and the J gene end by 3 bases; junction bases not matched to a gene: 9. CDR3 nucleotides: TGTGCCACCAGCAATTACACAGGGGTTTTCTACAATGAGCAGTTCTTC. Translation gives CATSNYTGVFYNEQFF.

In its sample, this clonotype was seen a few times. The V call is TRBV20-1, the J call TRBJ2-7; TRBD2 matches at 7 bases. The CDR3 has 14 residues. Trimming removed 3 bases from V and 0 bases from J; junction bases left unmatched: 5. Germline V lookup: CDR1 DFQATT, CDR2 SNEGSKA (reference sequence). The CDR3 loop is CSARGRESSYEQYF. CDR3 nucleotides: TGCAGTGCTAGGGGGCGGGAGAGCTCCTACGAGCAGTACTTC.

The chain joins TRBV7-2 to TRBJ1-1, with D tentatively TRBD1 (6 bases). The CDR3 consists of 14 residues. Trimming cost V 1 base and J 4 bases, with 10 bases left between them. Per the germline V gene, CDR1 is SGHTA and CDR2 is FQGNSA. DNA of the CDR3: TGTGCCAGCAGCTTAGATCCGGGGGCCACTGAAGCTTTCTTT. This sequence encodes CASSLDPGATEAFF.

CDR3 DNA sequence: TGTGCCAGCAACAACCGGGCCCCAAGGGGCTACACCTTC. This codes for CASNNRAPRGYTF. The chain joins TRBV6-2 or TRBV6-3 to TRBJ1-2; D uncertain. Germline CDR1 is MNHEY and CDR2 is SVGEGT. V was pared by 7 bases and J by 8 bases, with 17 bases between. CDR3 length: 13 amino acids.

The chain links TRBV11-2 to TRBJ1-2, with a possible D match to TRBD1 (5 bases). The CDR3 spans 14 residues. Germline V gene lookup returns CDR1 SGHAT and CDR2 FQNNGV. V was cut by 4 bases and J by 4 bases, with 13 bases left in between. CDR3: CASSWGDGTYGYTF. CDR3 nucleotide sequence: TGTGCCAGCAGCTGGGGGGACGGGACCTATGGCTACACCTTC. The variable domain in full, completed from reference TRBV11-2 and TRBJ1-2, reads EAGVAQSPRYKIIEKRQSVAFWCNPISGHATLYWYQQILGQGPKLLIQFQNNGVVDDSQLPKDRFSAERLKGVDSTLKIQPAKLEDSAVYLCASSWGDGTYGYTFGSGTRLTVV.

The chain links TRBV7-2 to TRBJ1-1, with D uncertain. The length of the CDR3 is 12 residues. Germline V lookup: CDR1 SGHTA, CDR2 FQGNSA. Trimming cost V 6 bases and J 3 bases, with 8 bases left between them. The CDR3 DNA follows: TGTGCCAGCAGTGTACAAGACACTGAAGCTTTCTTT. Its protein is CASSVQDTEAFF.

The V call is TRBV27, the J call TRBJ2-4; 7 bases are shared with TRBD1. The trim removed 3 bases at V and 1 base at J, leaving 6 bases unmatched. The CDR3 covers 16 residues. CDR1 is MNHEY, CDR2 SMNVEV, per germline (reference sequence). CDR3 nucleotides: TGTGCCAGCAGTTTTGACAGGGTCGGGGCCAAAAACATTCAGTACTTC. Its translation is CASSFDRVGAKNIQYF.

Of note for this clonotype: Relative to the germline gene, one junction end is altered; a read error may explain this. The chain carries TRBV7-2 and TRBJ1-5; D not certain. Germline loops: CDR1 SGHTA, CDR2 FQGNSA. The CDR3 covers 16 residues. The CDR3: CASSLGGRSSNLPQHF. CDR3 sequence (DNA): TGTGCCAGCAGCTTAGGAGGGCGTTCGAGCAATCTGCCCCAGCATTTT. Full variable domain (outside the CDR3, taken from reference TRBV7-2 and TRBJ1-5): GAGVSQSPSNKVTEKGKDVELRCDPISGHTALYWYRQSLGQGLEFLIYFQGNSAPDKSGLPSDRFSAERTGGSVSTLTIQRTQQEDSAVYLCASSLGGRSSNLPQHFGDGTRLSIL.

The genes are TRBV7-9 and TRBJ1-2; D call uncertain. CDR3 length equals 14 residues. CDR1 and CDR2 from the germline V gene are SEHNR and FQNEAQ (reference sequence). V was trimmed by 5 bases and J by 1 base, leaving 11 bases between them. Written as DNA, the CDR3 is TGTGCCAGCAGCGTAGGTACAGATAACTATGGCTACACCTTC. Translated, it gives CASSVGTDNYGYTF.

The CDR3 sequence: CASSLTRGNSPLHF. CDR3 coding DNA: TGTGCCAGCAGCTTAACCCGAGGGAATTCACCCCTCCACTTT. The gene calls are TRBV7-9 and TRBJ1-6, with D unresolved. The germline V gene has CDR1 SEHNR and CDR2 FQNEAQ (reference sequence). Trimming took off 2 bases at V and 7 bases at J, with 9 bases between the two ends. The length of the CDR3 is 14 residues.

This clonotype was counted a few times. The chain employs TRBV20-1 and TRBJ2-5; TRBD2 matches 12 bases. V dropped 5 bases and J dropped 3; count of bases not matched to a gene: 10. This CDR3 region has 16 residues. Germline CDR1 is DFQATT and CDR2 is SNEGSKA (reference sequence). The CDR3 coding sequence is TGCAGTGCTCGATTACTAGCGGGGGGTTTTAAAGAGACCCAGTACTTC. It encodes CSARLLAGGFKETQYF.

This clonotype was detected only once. The DNA of the CDR3 is TGCAGTGCCAGGACAAGGGGGAGCACTGAAGCTTTCTTT. Its translation: CSARTRGSTEAFF. The chain employs TRBV20-1 and TRBJ1-1; a weak D match, TRBD1 (6 bases). Per the germline V gene, CDR1 is DFQATT and CDR2 is SNEGSKA (reference sequence). This CDR3 is 13 amino acids long. Between the trimmed V and J ends, which lost 6 bases and 4 bases, there was a span of 15 bases.

This chain uses TRBV5-1 with TRBJ2-5, with D possibly TRBD1 on 6 matching bases. The germline gives CDR1 SGHRS, CDR2 YFSETQ. With 4 bases removed from V and 7 bases from J, the gap between germline ends came to 17 bases. This CDR3 is 14 amino acids long. As DNA, the CDR3 is TGCGCCAGCAGCCCAGGACAGTCGTTCGGGACCCAGTACTTC. Encoded protein: CASSPGQSFGTQYF.

The chain combines TRBV14 with TRBJ2-7; D is unclear. Looked up from germline, CDR1 is SGHDN and CDR2 is FVKESK. V was pared by 3 bases and J by 7 bases, with 22 bases between. There are 16 residues in the CDR3. CDR3 protein: CASSHSRMANNNEQYF. The CDR3 DNA reads as TGTGCCAGCAGCCATAGTCGTATGGCTAACAACAATGAGCAGTACTTC. Based on the CDR3 plus reference TRBV14 and TRBJ2-7, the full variable domain is EAGVTQFPSHSVIEKGQTVTLRCDPISGHDNLYWYRRVMGKEIKFLLHFVKESKQDESGMPNNRFLAERTGGTYSTLKVQPAELEDSGVYFCASSHSRMANNNEQYFGPGTRLTVT.

Here the CDR3 DNA reads TGCGCCAGCGGCCACCCCTACGGACAGGGAGAACATGAGCAGTTCTTC. This codes for CASGHPYGQGEHEQFF. V usage is TRBV5-1 and J usage is TRBJ2-1; 8 bases map to TRBD1. V lost 7 bases and J lost 8; bases outside the gene matches: 17. The CDR3 spans 16 residues. Germline CDR1 and CDR2: SGHRS and YFSETQ. The whole variable domain, remainder taken from reference TRBV5-1 and TRBJ2-1, is KAGVTQTPRYLIKTRGQQVTLSCSPISGHRSVSWYQQTPGQGLQFLFEYFSETQRNKGNFPGRFSGRQFSNSRSEMNVSTLELGDSALYLCASGHPYGQGEHEQFFGPGTRLTVL.

J is TRBJ2-3 and V is TRBV15, with D uncertain. Germline V gene data show CDR1 as LNHNV and CDR2 as YYDKDF (reference sequence). The CDR3 runs 11 residues. Trimming took off 0 bases at V and 8 bases at J, with 3 bases between the two ends. CDR3 residues: CATSRDGTQYF. The CDR3 nucleotides are TGTGCCACCAGCAGAGATGGTACGCAGTATTTT.

The rearrangement uses TRBV7-2 and TRBJ2-7; TRBD1 matches at 8 bases. Trimming at V came to 5 bases and at J to 7 bases, leaving 13 bases not matched to a gene. The length of the CDR3 is 15 residues. The germline V gene encodes CDR1 SGHTA and CDR2 FQGNSA. Written as DNA, the CDR3 is TGTGCCAGCAGCCCAGACAGGGGAGGCTACAATGAGCAGTACTTC. Amino acids: CASSPDRGGYNEQYF.

V and J are TRBV9 and TRBJ1-2; D not certain. V was cut by 1 base and J by 4 bases, with 11 bases left in between. Germline-derived CDR1 and CDR2 are SGDLS and YYNGEE. There are 14 residues in the CDR3. CDR3 nucleotide sequence: TGTGCCAGCAGCGTACCCGATGATGGCTATGGCTACACCTTC. It specifies CASSVPDDGYGYTF.

The V and J genes are TRBV27 and TRBJ1-1, with 12 bases fitting TRBD1. Germline CDR1 and CDR2: MNHEY and SMNVEV (reference sequence). The V and J ends lost 4 bases and 10 bases, in that order; junction bases with no gene match: 7. The CDR3 is 14 residues long. CDR3 nucleotide sequence: TGTGCCAGCAGTTCGCCGGGACAGGGGGCTGGAGCTTTCTTT. This translates into CASSSPGQGAGAFF.

The chain couples TRBV5-1 to TRBJ2-1, with D possibly TRBD1 on 6 matching bases. There are 12 residues in the CDR3. V lost 2 bases and J lost 10, with 10 bases in between. CDR1 SGHRS and CDR2 YFSETQ come from the germline V gene. CDR3: CASSFGTREQFF. CDR3 nucleotide sequence: TGCGCCAGCAGCTTCGGGACACGAGAGCAGTTCTTC.

This clonotype was seen a few times. CDR3 sequence (DNA): TGTGCCAGCATTCCCAAGCTATACACAGATACGCAGTATTTT. Translating gives CASIPKLYTDTQYF. The chain recombines TRBV12-3 or TRBV12-4 with TRBJ2-3; D unresolved. The V gene lost 7 bases and the J gene lost 2 bases, with 13 bases spanning the gap. This CDR3 region has 14 residues.

This clonotype was observed at least ten times. This chain connects TRBV15 to TRBJ2-3; D gene uncertain. Germline V CDR1 and CDR2: LNHNV, YYDKDF (reference sequence). V lost 3 bases and J 0 bases, leaving 4 bases between the germline ends. The length of the CDR3 is 13 residues. The CDR3 sequence is CATSSVSTDTQYF. CDR3 sequence (DNA): TGTGCCACCAGCAGTGTTAGCACAGATACGCAGTATTTT.

The gene calls are TRBV5-1 and TRBJ2-3; 9 nucleotides line up with TRBD2. Trimming took 1 base from V and 5 from J; bases not matched to a gene: 8. The V gene's germline CDR1 is SGHRS and CDR2 YFSETQ. This CDR3 contains 16 residues. CDR3 residues: CASSLIAGGPQDTQYF. CDR3 nucleotides: TGCGCCAGCAGCTTGATTGCGGGAGGGCCACAAGATACGCAGTATTTT. Full variable domain (remainder filled in from reference TRBV5-1 and TRBJ2-3): KAGVTQTPRYLIKTRGQQVTLSCSPISGHRSVSWYQQTPGQGLQFLFEYFSETQRNKGNFPGRFSGRQFSNSRSEMNVSTLELGDSALYLCASSLIAGGPQDTQYFGPGTRLTVL.

In its sample, this clonotype was seen a few times. This rearrangement joins TRBV20-1 to TRBJ2-7; 7 bases line up with TRBD2. V trimming: 3 bases; J trimming: 6 bases; junction bases outside the gene matches: 11. Germline V gene lookup returns CDR1 DFQATT and CDR2 SNEGSKA (reference sequence). This CDR3 spans 14 amino acids. The CDR3 coding sequence is TGCAGTGCTAGCCCCCTTCGACTAGCTCGCGAGCAGTACTTC. As protein: CSASPLRLAREQYF.

This clonotype was found many times. The chain links TRBV28 to TRBJ2-5; 15 nucleotides line up with TRBD2. Looked up from germline, CDR1 is MDHEN and CDR2 is SYDVKM. J gave up 2 bases and V 4 bases, and 2 bases lay outside the gene matches. The CDR3 spans 16 residues. The CDR3 here is CASSSGTSGGQETQYF. In nucleotides, the CDR3 is TGTGCCAGCAGTTCCGGGACTAGCGGGGGGCAAGAGACCCAGTACTTC.

The CDR3 coding sequence is TGTGCCAGCAGTTCGGACCCGTCGGCGGCAGATACGCAGTATTTT. It translates to CASSSDPSAADTQYF. This sequence joins TRBV6-5 and TRBJ2-3; D is uncertain. This CDR3 spans 15 amino acids. V lost 4 bases and J lost 4, with 15 bases in between. Germline V CDR1 and CDR2: MNHEY, SVGAGI.

The chain is built from TRBV27 and TRBJ2-3; no definite D call. Germline CDR1 and CDR2: MNHEY and SMNVEV (reference sequence). The CDR3 has 13 residues. V lost 7 bases and J lost 3, with 11 bases in between. CDR3 DNA: TGTGCCAGCAACTCTTTCAGAACAGATACGCAGTATTTT. Residues: CASNSFRTDTQYF.